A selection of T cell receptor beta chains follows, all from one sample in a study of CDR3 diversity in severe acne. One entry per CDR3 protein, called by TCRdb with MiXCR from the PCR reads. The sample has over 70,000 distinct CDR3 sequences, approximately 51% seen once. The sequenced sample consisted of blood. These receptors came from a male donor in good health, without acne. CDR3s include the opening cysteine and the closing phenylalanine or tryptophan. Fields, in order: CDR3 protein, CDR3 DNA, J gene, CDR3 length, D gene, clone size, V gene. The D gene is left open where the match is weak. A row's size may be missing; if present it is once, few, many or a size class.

CDR3: CSARNTGGLRETQYF
DNA: TGCAGTGCTAGAAATACAGGGGGCTTAAGAGAGACCCAGTACTTC
J: TRBJ2-5
length: 15
D: TRBD1
size: NA
V: TRBV20-1

CDR3: CASSPTPAGYTF
DNA: TGTGCCAGCAGTCCCACCCCGGCCGGCTACACCTTC
J: TRBJ1-2
length: 12
D: NA
size: NA
V: TRBV25-1

CDR3: CASSFNAGTTAFF
DNA: TGTGCCAGCAGTTTTAACGCCGGGACAACGGCTTTCTTT
J: TRBJ1-1
length: 13
D: NA
size: many
V: TRBV12-3/TRBV12-4

CDR3: CASSLSKGIRSYNSPLHF
DNA: TGTGCCAGCAGCTTATCTAAGGGGATAAGGTCCTATAATTCACCCCTCCACTTT
J: TRBJ1-6
length: 18
D: NA
size: NA
V: TRBV7-8

CDR3: CASSLLAGLYEQYF
DNA: TGTGCCAGCAGCTTACTAGCGGGACTATACGAGCAGTACTTC
J: TRBJ2-7
length: 14
D: TRBD2
size: once
V: TRBV7-6

CDR3: CASSPTSGRNREQYF
DNA: TGTGCCAGCAGCCCGACTAGCGGGAGGAATCGCGAGCAGTACTTC
J: TRBJ2-7
length: 15
D: TRBD2
size: few
V: TRBV7-8

CDR3: CATSEFGHEQFF
DNA: TGTGCCACCAGTGAGTTCGGACATGAGCAGTTCTTC
J: TRBJ2-1
length: 12
D: NA
size: medium-sized
V: TRBV24-1

CDR3: CASSFRGHKEKQYF
DNA: TGTGCCAGCAGCTTCCGGGGACACAAAGAAAAGCAGTATTTT
J: TRBJ2-3
length: 14
D: NA
size: NA
V: TRBV7-9

CDR3: CASSEGGQGSRAFF
DNA: TGTGCCAGCAGCGAGGGGGGGCAGGGCAGTCGGGCTTTCTTT
J: TRBJ1-1
length: 14
D: NA
size: NA
V: TRBV15

CDR3: CASSIPRDRGTDTQYF
DNA: TGTGCCAGTAGTATCCCTCGGGATAGGGGCACAGATACGCAGTATTTT
J: TRBJ2-3
length: 16
D: NA
size: NA
V: TRBV19

CDR3: CASNSQGHTGELFF
DNA: TGCGCCAGCAACTCACAGGGTCATACCGGGGAGCTGTTTTTT
J: TRBJ2-2
length: 14
D: NA
size: NA
V: TRBV5-1

CDR3: CASSSQGAQDEQFF
DNA: TGTGCCAGCAGCTCGCAGGGGGCGCAAGATGAGCAGTTCTTC
J: TRBJ2-1
length: 14
D: TRBD1
size: many
V: TRBV7-3

CDR3: CASSPDRGTYEQYF
DNA: TGTGCCAGCAGTCCTGATAGGGGGACCTACGAGCAGTACTTC
J: TRBJ2-7
length: 14
D: NA
size: NA
V: TRBV6-6

CDR3: CATLSGGLQNTQYF
DNA: TGTGCCACCCTTAGCGGGGGGTTACAGAATACGCAGTATTTT
J: TRBJ2-3
length: 14
D: TRBD2
size: NA
V: TRBV10-3

CDR3: CSVEGFGSGANVLTF
DNA: TGCAGCGTTGAAGGGTTCGGATCTGGGGCCAACGTCCTGACTTTC
J: TRBJ2-6
length: 15
D: NA
size: NA
V: TRBV29-1

CDR3: CATSRDSALIDYEQYF
DNA: TGTGCCACCAGCAGAGACTCAGCCCTGATCGACTACGAGCAGTACTTC
J: TRBJ2-7
length: 16
D: NA
size: NA
V: TRBV15

CDR3: CSAFGTGNEKLFF
DNA: TGCAGTGCATTCGGGACAGGGAATGAAAAACTGTTTTTT
J: TRBJ1-4
length: 13
D: TRBD1
size: NA
V: TRBV20-1

CDR3: CASSIWGALPYEQYF
DNA: TGTGCCAGTAGTATATGGGGGGCGCTCCCCTACGAGCAGTACTTC
J: TRBJ2-7
length: 15
D: NA
size: many
V: TRBV19

CDR3: CASSLRTPGTQYF
DNA: TGTGCCAGCAGTTTAAGGACTCCGGGGACCCAGTACTTC
J: TRBJ2-5
length: 13
D: NA
size: many
V: TRBV28

CDR3: CASSHLVQGTSGRVTQYF
DNA: TGTGCCAGCAGCCATCTCGTCCAGGGGACTAGCGGGAGGGTGACCCAGTACTTC
J: TRBJ2-5
length: 18
D: TRBD2
size: few
V: TRBV28

CDR3: CATSDLNPTSGSVGELFF
DNA: TGTGCCACCAGTGATCTTAACCCGACTAGCGGGAGTGTCGGGGAGCTGTTTTTT
J: TRBJ2-2
length: 18
D: TRBD2
size: NA
V: TRBV24-1

CDR3: CASSQPGKDRMAYF
DNA: TGCGCCAGCAGCCAACCCGGGAAAGACAGGATGGCATACTTC
J: TRBJ2-5
length: 14
D: NA
size: NA
V: TRBV7-8

CDR3: CASSLEPGGSYEQYFGPGTGELFF
DNA: NA
J: TRBJ2-2
length: 24
D: NA
size: once
V: TRBV7-3

CDR3: CSAGHSGGGNTIYF
DNA: TGCAGTGCAGGACACTCCGGGGGTGGAAACACCATATATTTT
J: TRBJ1-3
length: 14
D: NA
size: many
V: TRBV20-1

CDR3: CASSGTSGMFSEQYF
DNA: TGTGCCAGCAGCGGGACTAGCGGGATGTTTTCCGAGCAGTACTTC
J: TRBJ2-7
length: 15
D: TRBD2
size: NA
V: TRBV25-1

CDR3: CASSLWGSEGQPQHF
DNA: TGTGCCAGCAGCCTCTGGGGATCCGAAGGTCAGCCCCAGCATTTT
J: TRBJ1-5
length: 15
D: NA
size: many
V: TRBV4-2

CDR3: CASSESGFPPLNPPPLHF
DNA: TGTGCCAGTAGTGAATCAGGATTCCCCCCCCTGAACCCCCCCCCCCTCCACTTT
J: TRBJ1-6
length: 18
D: NA
size: NA
V: TRBV19

CDR3: CASSSGTLDEQYF
DNA: TGTGCCAGCAGCTCAGGCACTCTCGACGAGCAGTACTTC
J: TRBJ2-7
length: 13
D: NA
size: NA
V: TRBV25-1

CDR3: CATSREASGYEQYF
DNA: TGTGCCACCAGCAGAGAGGCTAGCGGTTACGAGCAGTACTTC
J: TRBJ2-7
length: 14
D: TRBD2
size: NA
V: TRBV15

CDR3: CASMVTAGGEQYF
DNA: TGTGCCAGCATGGTCACGGCCGGAGGCGAGCAGTACTTC
J: TRBJ2-7
length: 13
D: NA
size: NA
V: TRBV10-3

CDR3: CASGMGSNQPQHF
DNA: TGTGCCAGCGGAATGGGGAGCAATCAGCCCCAGCATTTT
J: TRBJ1-5
length: 13
D: NA
size: many
V: TRBV6-5

CDR3: CASTTYDRGGETQYF
DNA: TGTGCCAGCACTACCTACGACAGGGGAGGGGAGACCCAGTACTTC
J: TRBJ2-5
length: 15
D: NA
size: many
V: TRBV6-1

CDR3: CASSGLAGVDEQFF
DNA: TGTGCCAGCAGCGGACTAGCGGGAGTCGATGAGCAGTTCTTC
J: TRBJ2-1
length: 14
D: TRBD2
size: many
V: TRBV14

CDR3: CASSTHGTSGGERETQYF
DNA: TGTGCCAGCAGCACACACGGGACTAGCGGGGGGGAAAGAGAGACCCAGTACTTC
J: TRBJ2-5
length: 18
D: TRBD2
size: NA
V: TRBV7-8

CDR3: CATRLAGAEDTQYF
DNA: TGTGCCACCCGCCTAGCGGGAGCGGAAGATACGCAGTATTTT
J: TRBJ2-3
length: 14
D: TRBD2
size: once
V: TRBV10-3

CDR3: CSAGPAGVPYEQYF
DNA: TGCAGTGCTGGACCGGCGGGGGTGCCATACGAGCAGTACTTC
J: TRBJ2-7
length: 14
D: TRBD2
size: few
V: TRBV20-1

CDR3: CASSLQTTDNYGYTF
DNA: TGTGCCAGCAGCTTGCAAACGACAGATAACTATGGCTACACCTTC
J: TRBJ1-2
length: 15
D: NA
size: once
V: TRBV7-9

CDR3: CASSLQGAAGEQYF
DNA: TGTGCCAGCAGCTTGCAGGGGGCGGCTGGAGAGCAGTACTTC
J: TRBJ2-7
length: 14
D: TRBD1
size: NA
V: TRBV30

CDR3: CAISESLNNQPQHF
DNA: TGTGCCATCAGTGAGTCGTTGAACAATCAGCCCCAGCATTTT
J: TRBJ1-5
length: 14
D: NA
size: medium-sized
V: TRBV10-3

CDR3: CASSLWTSSSGNTIYF
DNA: TGTGCCAGCAGCTTATGGACATCTAGCTCTGGAAACACCATATATTTT
J: TRBJ1-3
length: 16
D: NA
size: NA
V: TRBV7-9

CDR3: CSVYQNTGELFF
DNA: TGCAGCGTTTACCAGAACACCGGGGAGCTGTTTTTT
J: TRBJ2-2
length: 12
D: NA
size: NA
V: TRBV29-1

CDR3: CSSRLLGGHAKNIQYF
DNA: TGTTCTAGTAGGTTGCTGGGGGGCCATGCCAAAAACATTCAGTACTTC
J: TRBJ2-4
length: 16
D: NA
size: NA
V: TRBV21-1

CDR3: CSVYGVNTEAFF
DNA: TGCAGCGTTTACGGGGTGAACACTGAAGCTTTCTTT
J: TRBJ1-1
length: 12
D: NA
size: many
V: TRBV29-1

CDR3: CASSEGQGDGYTF
DNA: TGCGCCAGCAGCGAGGGACAGGGTGACGGCTACACCTTC
J: TRBJ1-2
length: 13
D: TRBD1
size: few
V: TRBV5-1

CDR3: CSVGGATNEKLFF
DNA: TGCAGCGTTGGAGGGGCAACTAATGAAAAACTGTTTTTT
J: TRBJ1-4
length: 13
D: NA
size: NA
V: TRBV29-1

CDR3: CASSRLGTVNTEAFF
DNA: TGTGCCAGCAGCCGCTTAGGGACAGTGAACACTGAAGCTTTCTTT
J: TRBJ1-1
length: 15
D: TRBD1
size: NA
V: TRBV7-8

CDR3: CASSLDSGSYEQYF
DNA: TGCGCCAGCAGCTTAGACTCAGGCTCCTACGAGCAGTACTTC
J: TRBJ2-7
length: 14
D: NA
size: NA
V: TRBV5-1

CDR3: CAMAGTSGREDTQYF
DNA: TGTGCCATGGCAGGGACTAGCGGGCGAGAGGATACGCAGTATTTT
J: TRBJ2-3
length: 15
D: TRBD2
size: NA
V: TRBV6-4

CDR3: CSAIKAGTTDTQYF
DNA: TGCAGTGCTATTAAAGCGGGGACCACAGATACGCAGTATTTT
J: TRBJ2-3
length: 14
D: TRBD2
size: NA
V: TRBV20-1

CDR3: CASSRLNYEQYFGPGNQPQHF
DNA: NA
J: TRBJ1-5
length: 21
D: NA
size: once
V: TRBV5-6